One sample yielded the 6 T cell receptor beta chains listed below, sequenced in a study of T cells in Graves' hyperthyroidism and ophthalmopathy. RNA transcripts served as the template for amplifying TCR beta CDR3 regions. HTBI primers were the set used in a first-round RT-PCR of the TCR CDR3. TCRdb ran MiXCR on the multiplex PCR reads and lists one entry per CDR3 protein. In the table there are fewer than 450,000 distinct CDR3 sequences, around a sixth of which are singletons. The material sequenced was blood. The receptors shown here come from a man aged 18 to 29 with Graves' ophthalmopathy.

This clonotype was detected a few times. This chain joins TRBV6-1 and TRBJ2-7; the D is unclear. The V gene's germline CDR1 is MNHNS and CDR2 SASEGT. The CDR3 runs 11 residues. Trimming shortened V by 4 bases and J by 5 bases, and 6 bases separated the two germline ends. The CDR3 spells CASSVTDEQYF. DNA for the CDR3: TGTGCCAGCAGTGTTACGGACGAGCAGTACTTC.

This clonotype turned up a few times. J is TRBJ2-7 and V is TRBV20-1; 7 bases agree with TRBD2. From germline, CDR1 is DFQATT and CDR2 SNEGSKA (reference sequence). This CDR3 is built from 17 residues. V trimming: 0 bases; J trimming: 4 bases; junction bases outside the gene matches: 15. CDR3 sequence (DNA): TGCAGTGCTAGAGATGAGAGCGGGATACCTCCGGGTTACGAGCAGTACTTC. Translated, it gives CSARDESGIPPGYEQYF.

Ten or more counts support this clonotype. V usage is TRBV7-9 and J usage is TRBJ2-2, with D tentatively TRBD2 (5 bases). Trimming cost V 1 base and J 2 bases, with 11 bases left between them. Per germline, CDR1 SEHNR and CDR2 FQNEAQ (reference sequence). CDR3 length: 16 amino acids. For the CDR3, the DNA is TGTGCCAGCAGCTTAGGAGGGCGGACTAACACCGGGGAGCTGTTTTTT. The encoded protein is CASSLGGRTNTGELFF. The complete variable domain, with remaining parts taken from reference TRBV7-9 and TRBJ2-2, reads DTGVSQNPRHKITKRGQNVTFRCDPISEHNRLYWYRQTLGQGPEFLTYFQNEAQLEKSRLLSDRFSAERPKGSFSTLEIQRTEQGDSAMYLCASSLGGRTNTGELFFGEGSRLTVL.

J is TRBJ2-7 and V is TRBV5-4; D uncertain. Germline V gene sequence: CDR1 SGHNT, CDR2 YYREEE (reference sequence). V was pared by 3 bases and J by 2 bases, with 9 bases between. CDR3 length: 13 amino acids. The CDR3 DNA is TGTGCCAGCAGCTCCAGCGTTACCTACGAGCAGTACTTC. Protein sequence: CASSSSVTYEQYF. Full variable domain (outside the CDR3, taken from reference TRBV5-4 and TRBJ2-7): ETGVTQSPTHLIKTRGQQVTLRCSSQSGHNTVSWYQQALGQGPQFIFQYYREEENGRGNFPPRFSGLQFPNYSSELNVNALELDDSALYLCASSSSVTYEQYFGPGTRLTVT.

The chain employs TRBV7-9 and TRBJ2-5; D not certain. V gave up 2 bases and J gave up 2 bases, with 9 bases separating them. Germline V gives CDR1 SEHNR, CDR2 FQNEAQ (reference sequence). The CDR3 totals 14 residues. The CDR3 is CASSLFGEQETQYF. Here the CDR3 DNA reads TGTGCCAGCAGCTTATTCGGAGAACAAGAGACCCAGTACTTC. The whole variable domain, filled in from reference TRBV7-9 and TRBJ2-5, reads DTGVSQNPRHKITKRGQNVTFRCDPISEHNRLYWYRQTLGQGPEFLTYFQNEAQLEKSRLLSDRFSAERPKGSFSTLEIQRTEQGDSAMYLCASSLFGEQETQYFGPGTRLLVL.

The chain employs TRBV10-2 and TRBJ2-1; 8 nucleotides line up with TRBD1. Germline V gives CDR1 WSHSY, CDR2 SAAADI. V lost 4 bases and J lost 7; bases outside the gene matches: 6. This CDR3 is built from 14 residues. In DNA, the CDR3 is TGCGCCAGCAGTGCATGGACAGGGCCGAATGAGCAGTTCTTC. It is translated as CASSAWTGPNEQFF.